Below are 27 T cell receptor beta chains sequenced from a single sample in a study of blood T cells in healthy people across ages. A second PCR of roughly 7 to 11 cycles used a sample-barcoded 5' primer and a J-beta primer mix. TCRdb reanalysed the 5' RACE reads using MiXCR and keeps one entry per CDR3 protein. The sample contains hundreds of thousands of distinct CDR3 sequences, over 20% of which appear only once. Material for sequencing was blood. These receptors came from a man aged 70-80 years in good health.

The DNA of the CDR3 is TGTGCCAGCAGTAGAGGACAGGGGGCGACTAGCGGATCCTACGAGCAGTACTTC. Amino acid sequence: CASSRGQGATSGSYEQYF. The chain carries TRBV6-1 and TRBJ2-7; TRBD1 matches 11 bases. CDR1 MNHNS and CDR2 SASEGT come from the germline V gene. J gave up 1 base and V 5 bases, and 13 bases lay outside the gene matches. This CDR3 is 18 amino acids long.

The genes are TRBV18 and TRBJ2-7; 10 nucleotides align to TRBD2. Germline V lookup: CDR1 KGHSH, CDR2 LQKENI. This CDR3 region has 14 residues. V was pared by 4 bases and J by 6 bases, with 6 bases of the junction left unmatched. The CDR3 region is CASSLSAGGFEQYF. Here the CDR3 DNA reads TGTGCCAGCTCACTTTCAGCGGGAGGGTTCGAGCAGTACTTC.

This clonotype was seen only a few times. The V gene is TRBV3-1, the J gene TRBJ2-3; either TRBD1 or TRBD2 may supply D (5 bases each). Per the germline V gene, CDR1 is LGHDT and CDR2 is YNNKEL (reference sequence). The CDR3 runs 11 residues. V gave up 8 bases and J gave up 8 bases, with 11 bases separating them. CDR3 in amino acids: CASGERGTQYF. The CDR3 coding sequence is TGTGCCAGCGGCGAGAGGGGTACGCAGTATTTT.

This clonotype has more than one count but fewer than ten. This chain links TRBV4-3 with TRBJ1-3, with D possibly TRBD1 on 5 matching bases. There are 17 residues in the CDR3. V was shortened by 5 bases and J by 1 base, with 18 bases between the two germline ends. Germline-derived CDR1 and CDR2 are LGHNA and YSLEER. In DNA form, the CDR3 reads TGCGCCAGCAGCTTAAACCAACCCGGGGGGTCTGGAAACACCATATATTTT. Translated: CASSLNQPGGSGNTIYF.

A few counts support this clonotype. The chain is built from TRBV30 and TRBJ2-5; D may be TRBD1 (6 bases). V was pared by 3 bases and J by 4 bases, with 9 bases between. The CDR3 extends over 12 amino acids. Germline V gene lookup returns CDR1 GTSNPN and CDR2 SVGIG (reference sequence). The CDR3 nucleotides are TGTGCCTGGAGCGCAGGGGTAGAGACCCAGTACTTC. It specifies CAWSAGVETQYF.

The CDR3 protein is CASRHDPAASGRETQYF. In DNA form, the CDR3 reads TGTGCCAGCAGGCATGATCCGGCGGCTAGCGGGAGGGAGACCCAGTACTTC. The J gene is TRBJ2-5, the V gene TRBV7-9, with 11 bases lining up with TRBD2. Trimming removed 6 bases from V and 5 bases from J; junction bases left unmatched: 14. The CDR3 runs to 17 residues. Germline V lookup: CDR1 SEHNR, CDR2 FQNEAQ (reference sequence).

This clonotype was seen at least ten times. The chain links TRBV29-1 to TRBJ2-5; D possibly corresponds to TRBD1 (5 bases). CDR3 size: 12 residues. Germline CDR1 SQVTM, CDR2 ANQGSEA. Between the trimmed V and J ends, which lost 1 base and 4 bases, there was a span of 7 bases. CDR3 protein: CSVEAGIETQYF. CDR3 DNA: TGCAGCGTTGAAGCAGGGATAGAGACCCAGTACTTC.

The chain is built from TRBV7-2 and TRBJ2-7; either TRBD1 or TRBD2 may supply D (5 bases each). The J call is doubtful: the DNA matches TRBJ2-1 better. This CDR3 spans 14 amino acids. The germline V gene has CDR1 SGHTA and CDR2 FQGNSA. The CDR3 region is CASSSGQSWDEQFF. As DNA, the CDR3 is TGTGCCAGCAGCTCGGGGCAATCTTGGGATGAGCAGTTCTTC.

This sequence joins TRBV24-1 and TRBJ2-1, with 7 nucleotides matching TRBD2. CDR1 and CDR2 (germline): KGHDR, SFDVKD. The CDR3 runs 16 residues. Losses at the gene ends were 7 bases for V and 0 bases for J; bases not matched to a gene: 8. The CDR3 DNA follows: TGTGCCACCAGCGGATGGCGGGGGAGCTCCTACAATGAGCAGTTCTTC. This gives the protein CATSGWRGSSYNEQFF.

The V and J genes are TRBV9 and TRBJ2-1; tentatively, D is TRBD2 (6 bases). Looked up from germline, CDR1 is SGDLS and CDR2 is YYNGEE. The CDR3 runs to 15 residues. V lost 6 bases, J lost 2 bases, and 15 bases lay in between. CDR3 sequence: CASTGADYPYNEQFF. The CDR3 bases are TGTGCCAGCACCGGGGCGGACTACCCCTACAATGAGCAGTTCTTC.

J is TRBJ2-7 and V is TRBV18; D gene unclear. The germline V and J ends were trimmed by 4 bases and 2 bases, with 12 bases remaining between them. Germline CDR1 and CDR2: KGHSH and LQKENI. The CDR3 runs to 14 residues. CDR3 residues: CASSLIPVTYEQYF. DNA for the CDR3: TGTGCCAGCTCACTAATACCTGTGACCTACGAGCAGTACTTC.

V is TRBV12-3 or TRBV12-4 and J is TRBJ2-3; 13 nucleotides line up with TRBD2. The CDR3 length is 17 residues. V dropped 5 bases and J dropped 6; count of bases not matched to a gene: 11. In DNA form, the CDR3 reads TGTGCCAGCAGTCTGGGGCGCACTAGCGGGAGGGCGGATACGCAGTATTTT. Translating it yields CASSLGRTSGRADTQYF.

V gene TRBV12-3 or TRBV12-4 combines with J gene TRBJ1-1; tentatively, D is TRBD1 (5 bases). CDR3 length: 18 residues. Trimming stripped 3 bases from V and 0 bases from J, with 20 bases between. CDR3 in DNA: TGTGCCAGCAGTTTCCAAAGCTCAGGGATCCGAATGAACACTGAAGCTTTCTTT. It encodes CASSFQSSGIRMNTEAFF.

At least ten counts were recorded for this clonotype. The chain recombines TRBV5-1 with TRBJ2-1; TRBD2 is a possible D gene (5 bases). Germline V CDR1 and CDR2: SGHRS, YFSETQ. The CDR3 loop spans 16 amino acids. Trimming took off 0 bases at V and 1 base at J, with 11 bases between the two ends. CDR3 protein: CASSLESDSSYNEQFF. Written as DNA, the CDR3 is TGCGCCAGCAGCTTGGAGTCGGACTCGTCCTACAATGAGCAGTTCTTC.

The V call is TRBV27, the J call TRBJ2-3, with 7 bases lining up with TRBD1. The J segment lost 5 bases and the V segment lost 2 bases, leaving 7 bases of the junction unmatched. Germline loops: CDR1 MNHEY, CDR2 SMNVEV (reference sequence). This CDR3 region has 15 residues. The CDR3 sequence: CASSLGTVGKDTQYF. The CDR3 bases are TGTGCCAGCAGTTTAGGGACAGTAGGCAAAGATACGCAGTATTTT.

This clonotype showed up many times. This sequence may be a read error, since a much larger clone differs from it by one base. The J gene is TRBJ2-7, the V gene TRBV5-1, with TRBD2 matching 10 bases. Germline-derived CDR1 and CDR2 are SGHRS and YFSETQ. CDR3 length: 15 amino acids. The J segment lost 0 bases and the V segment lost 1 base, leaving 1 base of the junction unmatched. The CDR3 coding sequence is TGCGCCAGCAGCTTGACTAGCGGGACCTCCTACGAGCAGTACTTC. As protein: CASSLTSGTSYEQYF.

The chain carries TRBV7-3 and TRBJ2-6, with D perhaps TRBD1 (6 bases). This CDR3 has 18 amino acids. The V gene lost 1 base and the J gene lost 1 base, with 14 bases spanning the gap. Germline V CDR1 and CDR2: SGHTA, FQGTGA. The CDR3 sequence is CASSLMGTGPSGANVLTF. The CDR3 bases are TGTGCCAGCAGCTTAATGGGAACAGGGCCATCTGGGGCCAACGTCCTGACTTTC.

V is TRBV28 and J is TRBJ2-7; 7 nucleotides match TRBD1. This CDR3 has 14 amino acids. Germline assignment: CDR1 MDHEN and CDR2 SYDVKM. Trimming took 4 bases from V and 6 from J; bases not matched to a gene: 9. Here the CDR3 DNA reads TGTGCCAGCAGTTCCCCCCCGACAGGGCCCGAGCAGTACTTC. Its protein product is CASSSPPTGPEQYF.

The CDR3 bases are TGTGCCAGCAGCTTACTTCGCGAACAGCCCCAGCATTTT. It codes for CASSLLREQPQHF. The chain has TRBV7-2 and TRBJ1-5; D is undetermined. CDR3 size: 13 residues. Trimming pared 2 bases from V and 7 bases from J, leaving 9 bases between. The V gene's germline CDR1 is SGHTA and CDR2 FQGNSA. Looking up the rest from reference TRBV7-2 and TRBJ1-5 gives the full variable domain: GAGVSQSPSNKVTEKGKDVELRCDPISGHTALYWYRQSLGQGLEFLIYFQGNSAPDKSGLPSDRFSAERTGGSVSTLTIQRTQQEDSAVYLCASSLLREQPQHFGDGTRLSIL.

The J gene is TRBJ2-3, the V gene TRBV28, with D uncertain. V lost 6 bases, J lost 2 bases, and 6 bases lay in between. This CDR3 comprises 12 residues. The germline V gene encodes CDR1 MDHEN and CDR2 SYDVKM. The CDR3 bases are TGTGCCAGCAGGACCCTCACAGATACGCAGTATTTT. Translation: CASRTLTDTQYF. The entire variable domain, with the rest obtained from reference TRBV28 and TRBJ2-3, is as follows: DVKVTQSSRYLVKRTGEKVFLECVQDMDHENMFWYRQDPGLGLRLIYFSYDVKMKEKGDIPEGYSVSREKKERFSLILESASTNQTSMYLCASRTLTDTQYFGPGTRLTVL.

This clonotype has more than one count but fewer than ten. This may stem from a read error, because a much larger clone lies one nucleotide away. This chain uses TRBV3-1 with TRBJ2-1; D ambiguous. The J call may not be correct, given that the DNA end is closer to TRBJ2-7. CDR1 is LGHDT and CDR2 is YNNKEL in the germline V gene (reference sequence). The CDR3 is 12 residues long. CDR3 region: CASSQIGWEQYF. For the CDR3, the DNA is TGTGCCAGCAGCCAGATAGGGTGGGAGCAGTACTTC.

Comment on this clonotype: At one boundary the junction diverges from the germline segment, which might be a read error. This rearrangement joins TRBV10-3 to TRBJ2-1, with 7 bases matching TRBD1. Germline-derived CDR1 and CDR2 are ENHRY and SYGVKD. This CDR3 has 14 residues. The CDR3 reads CAIVAGTALNDQFF. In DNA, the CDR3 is TGTGCCATCGTTGCAGGGACAGCCCTCAATGACCAGTTCTTC.

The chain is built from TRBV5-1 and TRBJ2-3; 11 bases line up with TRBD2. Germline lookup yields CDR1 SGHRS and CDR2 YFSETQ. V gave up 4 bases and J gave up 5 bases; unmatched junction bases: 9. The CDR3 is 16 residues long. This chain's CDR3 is CASSISGRATQDTQYF. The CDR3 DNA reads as TGCGCCAGCAGCATTAGCGGGAGGGCCACGCAAGATACGCAGTATTTT.

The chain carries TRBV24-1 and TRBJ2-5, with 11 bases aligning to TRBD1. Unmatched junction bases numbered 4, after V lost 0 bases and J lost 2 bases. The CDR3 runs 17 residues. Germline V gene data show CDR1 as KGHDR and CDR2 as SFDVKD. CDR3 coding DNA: TGTGCCACCAGTGATTTGGGACAGGGGGCTGTACAAGAGACCCAGTACTTC. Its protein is CATSDLGQGAVQETQYF.

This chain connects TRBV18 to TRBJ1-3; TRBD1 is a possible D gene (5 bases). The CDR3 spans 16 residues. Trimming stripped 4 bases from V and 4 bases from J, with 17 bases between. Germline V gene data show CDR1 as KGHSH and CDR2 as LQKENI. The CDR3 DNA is TGTGCCAGCTCACGGAACCGGGACCCAGGCGGAAACACCATATATTTT. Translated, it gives CASSRNRDPGGNTIYF.

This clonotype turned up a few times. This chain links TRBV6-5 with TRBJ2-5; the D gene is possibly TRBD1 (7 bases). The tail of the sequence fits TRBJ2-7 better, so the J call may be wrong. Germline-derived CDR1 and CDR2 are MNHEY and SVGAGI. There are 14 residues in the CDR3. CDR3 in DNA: TGTGCCAGCAGTTACCGCGGGACAGCCTACGAGCAGTACTTC. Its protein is CASSYRGTAYEQYF.

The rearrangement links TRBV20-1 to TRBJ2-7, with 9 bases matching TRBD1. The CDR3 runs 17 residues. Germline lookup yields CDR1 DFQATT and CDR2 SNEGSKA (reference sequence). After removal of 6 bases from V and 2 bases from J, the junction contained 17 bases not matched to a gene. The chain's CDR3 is CSAQGITGTGYTYEQYF. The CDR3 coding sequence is TGCAGTGCCCAGGGGATAACCGGGACAGGGTACACCTACGAGCAGTACTTC.